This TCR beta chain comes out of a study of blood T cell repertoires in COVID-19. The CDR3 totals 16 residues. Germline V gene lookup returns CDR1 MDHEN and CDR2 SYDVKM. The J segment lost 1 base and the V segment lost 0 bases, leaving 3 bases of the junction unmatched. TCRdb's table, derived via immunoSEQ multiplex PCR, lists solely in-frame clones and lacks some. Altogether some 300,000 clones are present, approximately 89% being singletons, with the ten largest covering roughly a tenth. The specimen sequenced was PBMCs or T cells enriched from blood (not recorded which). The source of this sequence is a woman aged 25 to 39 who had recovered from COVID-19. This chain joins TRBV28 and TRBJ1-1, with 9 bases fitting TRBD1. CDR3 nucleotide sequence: TGTGCCAGCAGTTTATGGGAGACAGGGGGGAACACTGAAGCTTTCTTT. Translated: CASSLWETGGNTEAFF.